This T cell receptor (beta chain) was found in a study of shared clonotypes between healthy human individuals. This CDR3 has 14 residues. The germline CDR1 and CDR2 sequences are SGHDN and FVKESK. Trimming shortened V by 3 bases and J by 6 bases, and 15 bases separated the two germline ends. TCRdb's copy holds only in-frame clones and misses some; the assay was immunoSEQ multiplex PCR. The sample carries around 690,000 clones, less than 95% recorded once. Healthy HIV-negative adults with no recent acute infections or vaccinations were recruited as donors. What was sequenced was memory CD8+ T cells from PBMCs. Subset here: CD45RO+ cells pooled with CCR7-negative TemRA cells. The V and J genes are TRBV14 and TRBJ2-7; D ambiguous. The source of this sequence is a man between 18 and 29 years old in good health. Some clones in this sample may be carry-over from other donors' samples. CDR3 region: CASSHLSSRLEQYF. The CDR3 DNA sequence: TGTGCCAGCAGCCATCTCTCTAGTCGGCTCGAGCAGTACTTC. Together with reference TRBV14 and TRBJ2-7, the CDR3 gives the full variable domain: EAGVTQFPSHSVIEKGQTVTLRCDPISGHDNLYWYRRVMGKEIKFLLHFVKESKQDESGMPNNRFLAERTGGTYSTLKVQPAELEDSGVYFCASSHLSSRLEQYFGPGTRLTVT.